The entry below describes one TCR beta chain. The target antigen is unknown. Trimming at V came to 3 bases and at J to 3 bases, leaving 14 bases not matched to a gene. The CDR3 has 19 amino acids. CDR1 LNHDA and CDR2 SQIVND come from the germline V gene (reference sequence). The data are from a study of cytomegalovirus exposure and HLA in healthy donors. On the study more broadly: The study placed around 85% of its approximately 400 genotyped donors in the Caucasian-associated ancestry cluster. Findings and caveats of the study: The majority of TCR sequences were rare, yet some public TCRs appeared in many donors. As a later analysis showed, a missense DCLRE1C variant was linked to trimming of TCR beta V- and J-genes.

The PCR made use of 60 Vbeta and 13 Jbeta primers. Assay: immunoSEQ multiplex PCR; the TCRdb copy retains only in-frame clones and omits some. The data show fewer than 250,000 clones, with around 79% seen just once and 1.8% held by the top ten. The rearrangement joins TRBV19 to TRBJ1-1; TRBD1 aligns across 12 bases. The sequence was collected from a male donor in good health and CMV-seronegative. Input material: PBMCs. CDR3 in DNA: TGTGCCAGTAGTATCCGTGGGACAGGGGGCGGTGTACGGTACACTGAAGCTTTCTTT. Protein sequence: CASSIRGTGGGVRYTEAFF.